This T cell receptor (beta chain) is drawn from a study of OX40 agonist ivuxolimab in advanced cancers. Study results and caveats: Among the nonresponders, some also had low normalized T-cell clonal expansion.

This clone was found once. Antigen: not known. The V gene lost 6 bases and the J gene lost 4 bases, with 13 bases spanning the gap. The CDR3 covers 13 residues. Germline V CDR1 and CDR2: MNHEY, SVGAGI. The protocol was immunoSEQ multiplex PCR, while the TCRdb copy is restricted to in-frame clones and leaves out a portion. The sample records tens of thousands of clones, around 87% being singletons. The rearrangement uses TRBV6-5 and TRBJ2-7; tentatively, D is TRBD1 or TRBD2 (5 bases each). This receptor was identified in an adult with an advanced solid tumor such as melanoma, head and neck, liver or kidney cancer. Specimen: CD4+ or CD8+ T cells sorted from blood, collected in a trial of the OX40 agonist ivuxolimab. The CDR3 DNA reads TGTGCCAGCAGCTGGGACGGAGAATACGAGCAGTACTTC. Protein sequence: CASSWDGEYEQYF.